This entry concerns a single TCR beta chain. The V and J ends lost 4 bases and 1 base, in that order; junction bases with no gene match: 15. The CDR3 loop spans 18 amino acids. CDR1 and CDR2 from the germline V gene are ENHRY and SYGVKD. This sample is part of a study of cytotoxic CD8 clonotypes in ibrutinib-treated CLL. Produced via immunoSEQ multiplex PCR; TCRdb's table is partial and in-frame only. The sample has 250,000 to 350,000 clones, more than 70% seen once. The V call is TRBV10-3, the J call TRBJ2-5; 7 nucleotides match TRBD1. The sample here was PBMCs, taken at disease progression, from a patient treated with ibrutinib. The sequence was collected from a human donor with chronic lymphocytic leukemia. The CDR3 sequence: CAISGKKGDSQAQETQYF. In DNA form, the CDR3 reads TGTGCCATCAGTGGGAAAAAAGGGGACAGCCAGGCCCAAGAGACCCAGTACTTC.